Following are 21 T cell receptor beta chains from one sample sequenced in a study of T cell responses to AZD1222 COVID-19 vaccine. The protocol was immunoSEQ multiplex PCR, while the TCRdb copy is restricted to in-frame clones and leaves out a portion. The table records fewer than 150,000 clones, roughly nine tenths of them present only once. The sequencing here drew on peripheral blood, taken on day 0 of AZD1222 vaccination. All receptors come from an adult in good health.

The chain links TRBV18 to TRBJ1-2; D is uncertain. This CDR3 has 14 amino acids. Trimming took off 0 bases at V and 6 bases at J, with 11 bases between the two ends. Germline-derived CDR1 and CDR2 are KGHSH and LQKENI. DNA of the CDR3: TGTGCCAGCTCACCACCAATATCTAATGATGGCTACACCTTC. It is translated as CASSPPISNDGYTF.

V gene TRBV6-1 combines with J gene TRBJ1-1; D possibly corresponds to TRBD1 (5 bases). CDR3 length: 18 residues. With 3 bases removed from V and 3 bases from J, the gap between germline ends came to 23 bases. Germline assignment: CDR1 MNHNS and CDR2 SASEGT. The CDR3 DNA reads TGTGCCAGCAGTGATAACGGGGCAGGGCTCTTTGCTTACACTGAAGCTTTCTTT. Translated, it gives CASSDNGAGLFAYTEAFF.

The chain uses TRBV18 and TRBJ2-4, with 7 bases matching TRBD2. CDR1 is KGHSH and CDR2 is LQKENI in the germline V gene. After removal of 5 bases from V and 8 bases from J, the junction contained 12 bases not matched to a gene. The length of the CDR3 is 15 residues. The CDR3 nucleotides are TGTGCCAGCTCAGCCCCCGTGGGCGGGGGTGACATTCAGTACTTC. It translates to CASSAPVGGGDIQYF.

This sequence joins TRBV29-1 and TRBJ2-3, with 8 bases fitting TRBD2. The V gene end was trimmed by 5 bases and the J gene end by 7 bases; junction bases not matched to a gene: 11. The CDR3 is 14 amino acids. In germline, CDR1 is SQVTM, CDR2 ANQGSEA. Here the CDR3 reads CSVSSGRLVNTQYF. The CDR3 DNA follows: TGCAGCGTTAGCAGCGGGAGATTGGTAAATACGCAGTATTTT.

V usage is TRBV3-1 (or the pseudogene TRBV3-2) and J usage is TRBJ2-7; D unresolved. V lost 6 bases and J 3 bases, leaving 15 bases between the germline ends. The CDR3 sequence is 14 residues long. Looked up from germline, CDR1 is LGHDT and CDR2 is YNNKEL (reference sequence). Here the CDR3 reads CASSHSSWVYEQYF. CDR3 DNA sequence: TGTGCCAGCAGTCACTCAAGTTGGGTCTACGAGCAGTACTTC.

The chain employs TRBV24-1 and TRBJ2-7; no reliable D call. The germline V gene encodes CDR1 KGHDR and CDR2 SFDVKD. This CDR3 has 14 residues. Trimming pared 0 bases from V and 2 bases from J, leaving 7 bases between. CDR3 sequence: CATSDLLPPYEQYF. The CDR3 DNA reads TGTGCCACCAGTGATTTGCTCCCCCCCTACGAGCAGTACTTC.

This clone has just a few counts. The rearrangement joins TRBV25-1 to TRBJ1-4; D is undetermined. The germline CDR1 and CDR2 sequences are MGHDK and SYGVNS. The V end lost 0 bases, the J end lost 8 bases, and 13 bases lay between the germline ends. The CDR3 has 15 residues. CDR3 nucleotides: TGTGCCAGCAGTGAATATAACTCCGGCGGGGAAAAACTGTTTTTT. Its translation: CASSEYNSGGEKLFF.

CDR3: CASSPKHLSYGYTF. In nucleotides, the CDR3 is TGTGCCAGCAGCCCTAAGCACCTCAGCTATGGCTACACCTTC. This chain uses TRBV14 with TRBJ1-2; D unresolved. This CDR3 contains 14 residues. Germline V gene data show CDR1 as SGHDN and CDR2 as FVKESK. The V gene lost 4 bases and the J gene lost 4 bases, with 13 bases spanning the gap.

This chain uses TRBV7-2 with TRBJ2-5, with 7 bases lining up with TRBD2. Losses at the gene ends were 5 bases for V and 5 bases for J; bases not matched to a gene: 14. CDR1 is SGHTA, CDR2 FQGNSA, per germline. CDR3 length: 16 amino acids. CDR3 bases: TGTGCCAGCAGCCCATTTGGGGGGGTGCTAGTGGAGACCCAGTACTTC. Its translation: CASSPFGGVLVETQYF.

The rearrangement joins TRBV4-1 to TRBJ2-5; either TRBD1 or TRBD2 may supply D (5 bases each). Trimming removed 0 bases from V and 5 bases from J, with 13 bases in between. Germline CDR1 and CDR2: MGHRA and YSYEKL. The CDR3 totals 15 residues. This CDR3 reads CASSQELGVRETQYF. The CDR3 nucleotides are TGCGCCAGCAGCCAAGAACTAGGGGTGCGTGAGACCCAGTACTTC.

V gene TRBV11-2 combines with J gene TRBJ2-5, with TRBD2 matching over 9 bases. Germline loops: CDR1 SGHAT, CDR2 FQNNGV. V was pared by 2 bases and J by 5 bases, with 12 bases of the junction left unmatched. CDR3 length: 17 amino acids. The CDR3 DNA is TGTGCCAGCAGCTTAACTCGACTAGCGGCCCCCAGCGAGACCCAGTACTTC. This encodes CASSLTRLAAPSETQYF.

The chain joins TRBV7-9 to TRBJ2-1, with 9 bases identical to TRBD2. Losses at the gene ends were 5 bases for V and 9 bases for J; bases not matched to a gene: 11. The CDR3 extends over 15 amino acids. In germline, CDR1 is SEHNR, CDR2 FQNEAQ (reference sequence). The CDR3 here is CASSPLDWREGEQFF. The CDR3 bases are TGTGCCAGCAGCCCCCTCGATTGGCGGGAGGGTGAGCAGTTCTTC.

This clone was recorded a few times. This sequence joins TRBV5-1 and TRBJ1-2, with 7 bases fitting TRBD1. V was clipped by 0 bases and J by 7 bases; unmatched bases: 6. The CDR3 is 14 amino acids. Germline assignment: CDR1 SGHRS and CDR2 YFSETQ. CDR3 residues: CASSLGQGLGGYTF. CDR3 in DNA: TGCGCCAGCAGCTTGGGACAGGGCCTGGGTGGCTACACCTTC.

The chain joins TRBV19 to TRBJ1-5; 8 bases map to TRBD1. This CDR3 contains 14 residues. Germline V CDR1 and CDR2: LNHDA, SQIVND (reference sequence). The trim removed 9 bases at V and 7 bases at J, leaving 11 bases unmatched. CDR3 loop: CASSSGGYGQPQHF. CDR3 nucleotides: TGTGCCAGCTCTTCAGGGGGCTACGGGCAGCCCCAGCATTTT.

This clone was detected a few times. The chain uses TRBV4-1 and TRBJ2-7, with 14 bases identical to TRBD2. The CDR3 sequence is 18 residues long. CDR1 is MGHRA and CDR2 is YSYEKL in the germline V gene. The V gene end was trimmed by 0 bases and the J gene end by 3 bases; junction bases not matched to a gene: 7. The CDR3 spells CASSQDGTSGGVYYEQYF. The DNA of the CDR3 is TGCGCCAGCAGCCAAGACGGGACTAGCGGGGGAGTTTACTACGAGCAGTACTTC.

The V and J genes are TRBV6-1 and TRBJ2-3, with D perhaps TRBD2 (6 bases). From germline, CDR1 is MNHNS and CDR2 SASEGT. V lost 4 bases to trimming and J lost 0 bases, with 14 bases between them. This CDR3 has 16 amino acids. Here the CDR3 reads CASSGDFYSSTDTQYF. The CDR3 nucleotides read TGTGCCAGCAGTGGGGACTTTTACTCCAGCACAGATACGCAGTATTTT.

V gene TRBV4-1 combines with J gene TRBJ2-5; D is ambiguous. This CDR3 spans 13 amino acids. From germline, CDR1 is MGHRA and CDR2 YSYEKL. The V end lost 4 bases, the J end lost 1 base, and 7 bases lay between the germline ends. DNA of the CDR3: TGCGCCAGCAGCCGGGCGGCCCAAGAGACCCAGTACTTC. Its translation: CASSRAAQETQYF.

This chain links TRBV11-1 with TRBJ2-5; TRBD2 is a possible D gene (6 bases). Germline CDR1 is SGHAT and CDR2 is FQDESV (reference sequence). CDR3 length: 16 residues. V lost 5 bases and J 1 base, leaving 17 bases between the germline ends. CDR3 loop: CASSPTIGGIQETQYF. DNA of the CDR3: TGTGCCAGCAGCCCGACAATTGGGGGGATCCAAGAGACCCAGTACTTC. The whole variable domain, filled in from reference TRBV11-1 and TRBJ2-5, reads EAEVAQSPRYKITEKSQAVAFWCDPISGHATLYWYRQILGQGPELLVQFQDESVVDDSQLPKDRFSAERLKGVDSTLKIQPAELGDSAMYLCASSPTIGGIQETQYFGPGTRLLVL.

The chain carries TRBV30 and TRBJ1-2; D may be TRBD1 (6 bases). This CDR3 is 14 amino acids long. V was shortened by 2 bases and J by 4 bases, with 14 bases between the two germline ends. Germline V CDR1 and CDR2: GTSNPN, SVGIG (reference sequence). The CDR3, as DNA: TGTGCCTGGAGTCCTGGACAGAGCCTCTATGGCTACACCTTC. Its translation is CAWSPGQSLYGYTF.

V usage is TRBV7-2 and J usage is TRBJ2-7; 11 nucleotides agree with TRBD2. Germline V gene lookup returns CDR1 SGHTA and CDR2 FQGNSA. The CDR3 loop spans 15 amino acids. With V trimmed by 7 bases and J by 0 bases, 5 bases remained unmatched. CDR3 nucleotides: TGTGCCAGCACCCGTAGCGGGGGGGCCTCCTACGAGCAGTACTTC. It yields the protein CASTRSGGASYEQYF.

V gene TRBV7-9 combines with J gene TRBJ2-7, with D perhaps TRBD2 (5 bases). The V gene lost 5 bases and the J gene lost 4 bases, with 9 bases spanning the gap. This CDR3 has 12 amino acids. The germline CDR1 and CDR2 sequences are SEHNR and FQNEAQ (reference sequence). CDR3 in amino acids: CASSRGLYEQYF. For the CDR3, the DNA is TGTGCCAGCAGCCGGGGTCTATACGAGCAGTACTTC.